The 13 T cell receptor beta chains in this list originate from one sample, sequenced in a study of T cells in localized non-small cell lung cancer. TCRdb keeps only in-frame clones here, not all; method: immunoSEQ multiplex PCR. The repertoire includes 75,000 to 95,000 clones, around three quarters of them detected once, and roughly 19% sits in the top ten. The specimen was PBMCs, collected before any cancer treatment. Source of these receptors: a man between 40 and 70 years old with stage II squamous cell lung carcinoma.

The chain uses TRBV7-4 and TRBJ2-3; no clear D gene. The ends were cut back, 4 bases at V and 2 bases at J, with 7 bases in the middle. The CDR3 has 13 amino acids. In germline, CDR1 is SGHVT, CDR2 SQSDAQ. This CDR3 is CASSSITTDTQYF. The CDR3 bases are TGTGCCAGCAGCTCTATTACCACAGATACGCAGTATTTT.

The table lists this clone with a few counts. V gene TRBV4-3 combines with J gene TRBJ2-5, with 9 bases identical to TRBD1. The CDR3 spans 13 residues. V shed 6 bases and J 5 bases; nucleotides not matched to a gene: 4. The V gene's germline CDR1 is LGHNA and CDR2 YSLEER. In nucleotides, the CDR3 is TGCGCCAGCAGTCCTGGGACAGGGGAGACCCAGTACTTC. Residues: CASSPGTGETQYF.

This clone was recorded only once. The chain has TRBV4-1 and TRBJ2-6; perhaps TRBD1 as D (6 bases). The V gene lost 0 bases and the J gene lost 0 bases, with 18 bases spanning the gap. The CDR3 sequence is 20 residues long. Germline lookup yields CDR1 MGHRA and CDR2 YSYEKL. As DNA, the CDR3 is TGCGCCAGCAGCCAAGATCGTGGTTCAGGGGCTATCTCTGGGGCCAACGTCCTGACTTTC. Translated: CASSQDRGSGAISGANVLTF.

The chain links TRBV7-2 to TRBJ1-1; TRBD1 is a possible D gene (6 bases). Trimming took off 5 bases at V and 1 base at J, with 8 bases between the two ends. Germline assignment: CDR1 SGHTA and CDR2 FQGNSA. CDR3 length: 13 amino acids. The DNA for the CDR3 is TGTGCCAGCAGCCAACAGGGGAACACTGAAGCTTTCTTT. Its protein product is CASSQQGNTEAFF. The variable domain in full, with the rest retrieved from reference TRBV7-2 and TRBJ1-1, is GAGVSQSPSNKVTEKGKDVELRCDPISGHTALYWYRQSLGQGLEFLIYFQGNSAPDKSGLPSDRFSAERTGGSVSTLTIQRTQQEDSAVYLCASSQQGNTEAFFGQGTRLTVV.

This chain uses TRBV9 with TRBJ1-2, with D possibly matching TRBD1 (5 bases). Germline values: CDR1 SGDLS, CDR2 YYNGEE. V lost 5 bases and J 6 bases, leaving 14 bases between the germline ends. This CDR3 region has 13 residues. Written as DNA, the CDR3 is TGTGCCAGCAGTAGACGGCCGGGGCATGGCTACACCTTC. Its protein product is CASSRRPGHGYTF.

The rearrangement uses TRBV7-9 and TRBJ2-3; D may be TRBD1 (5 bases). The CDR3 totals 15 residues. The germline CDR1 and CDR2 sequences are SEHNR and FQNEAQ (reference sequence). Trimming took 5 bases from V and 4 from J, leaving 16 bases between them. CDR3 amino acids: CASSPSQTRADTQYF. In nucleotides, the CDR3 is TGTGCCAGCAGCCCGTCACAGACCAGGGCAGATACGCAGTATTTT.

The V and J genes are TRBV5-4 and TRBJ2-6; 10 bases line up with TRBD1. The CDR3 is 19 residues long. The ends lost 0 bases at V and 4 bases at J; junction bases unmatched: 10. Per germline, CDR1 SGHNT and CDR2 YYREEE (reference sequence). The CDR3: CASSLVRQGARQGANVLTF. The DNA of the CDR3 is TGTGCCAGCAGCTTGGTTCGACAGGGGGCCCGACAAGGGGCCAACGTCCTGACTTTC. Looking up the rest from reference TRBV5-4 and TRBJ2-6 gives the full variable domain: ETGVTQSPTHLIKTRGQQVTLRCSSQSGHNTVSWYQQALGQGPQFIFQYYREEENGRGNFPPRFSGLQFPNYSSELNVNALELDDSALYLCASSLVRQGARQGANVLTFGAGSRLTVL.

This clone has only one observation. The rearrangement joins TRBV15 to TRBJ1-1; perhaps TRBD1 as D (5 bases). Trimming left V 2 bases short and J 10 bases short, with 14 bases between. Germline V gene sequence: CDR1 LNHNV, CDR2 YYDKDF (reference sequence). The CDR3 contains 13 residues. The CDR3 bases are TGTGCCACCAGCAGATATTCCGGGACCCCAGCTTTCTTT. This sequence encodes CATSRYSGTPAFF.

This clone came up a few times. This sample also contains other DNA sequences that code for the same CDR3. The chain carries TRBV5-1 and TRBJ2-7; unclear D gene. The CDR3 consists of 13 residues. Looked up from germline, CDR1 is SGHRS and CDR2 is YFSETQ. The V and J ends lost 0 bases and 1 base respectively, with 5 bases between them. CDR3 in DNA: TGCGCCAGCAGCTTGGGTAGTTCCTACGAGCAGTACTTC. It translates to CASSLGSSYEQYF.

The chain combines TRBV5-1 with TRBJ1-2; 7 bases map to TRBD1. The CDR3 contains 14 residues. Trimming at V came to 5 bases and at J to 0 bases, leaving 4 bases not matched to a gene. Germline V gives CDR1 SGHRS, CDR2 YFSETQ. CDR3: CASRGQTTNYGYTF. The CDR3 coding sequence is TGCGCCAGCAGGGGACAGACAACTAACTATGGCTACACCTTC.

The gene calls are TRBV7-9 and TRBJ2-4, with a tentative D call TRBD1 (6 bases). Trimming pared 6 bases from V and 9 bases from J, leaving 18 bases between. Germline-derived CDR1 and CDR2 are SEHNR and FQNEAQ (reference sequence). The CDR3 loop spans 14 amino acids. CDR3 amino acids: CASRPSQGLGIQYF. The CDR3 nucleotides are TGTGCCAGCAGGCCCTCGCAGGGGTTGGGCATTCAGTACTTC.

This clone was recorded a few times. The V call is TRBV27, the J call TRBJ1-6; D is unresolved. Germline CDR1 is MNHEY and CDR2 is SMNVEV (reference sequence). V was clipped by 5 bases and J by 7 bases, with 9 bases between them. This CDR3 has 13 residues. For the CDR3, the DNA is TGTGCCAGCAGTGCCTCAGCCAATTCACCCCTCCACTTT. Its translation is CASSASANSPLHF.

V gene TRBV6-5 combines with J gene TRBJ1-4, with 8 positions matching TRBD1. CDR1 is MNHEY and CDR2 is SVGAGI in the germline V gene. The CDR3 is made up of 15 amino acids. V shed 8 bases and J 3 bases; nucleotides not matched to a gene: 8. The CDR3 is CASRVQGAANEKLFF. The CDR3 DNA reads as TGTGCCAGCCGCGTGCAGGGGGCAGCTAATGAAAAACTGTTTTTT.